Below are 16 T cell receptor beta chains sequenced from a single sample in a study. The TRBV12-4/TRBJ1-2 clonotypes were amplified using barcode primers with ligated adaptors. TCRdb redid the calling of the multiplex PCR reads with MiXCR, one entry per CDR3 protein. The sample has about 500 distinct CDR3 sequences, 10% to 13% seen once. The sequenced material came from naive CD4+ T cells sorted from blood. Subset reported: naive CD4+ T cells, CD4+CD45RA+CD25-. Receptors originate from a female donor with breast cancer.

This clonotype rates as large. The chain is built from TRBV12-3 or TRBV12-4 and TRBJ1-2, with TRBD1 matching 7 bases. The CDR3 totals 14 residues. With 6 bases clipped from V and 0 bases from J, the junction kept 4 bases outside the gene matches. The CDR3 nucleotides read TGTGCCAGCAGCCTGGGACAGACTAACTATGGCTACACCTTC. Its translation: CASSLGQTNYGYTF.

This clonotype is judged medium-sized. This rearrangement joins TRBV12-3 or TRBV12-4 to TRBJ1-2; D is unclear. The CDR3 totals 13 residues. V lost 1 base and J 2 bases, leaving 5 bases between the germline ends. The CDR3 spells CASSLDRNYGYTF. The CDR3 coding sequence is TGTGCCAGCAGTTTAGACAGAAACTATGGCTACACCTTC.

In this sample, this clonotype is medium-sized. This chain connects TRBV12-3 or TRBV12-4 to TRBJ1-2; D is ambiguous. With 1 base removed from V and 4 bases from J, the gap between germline ends came to 10 bases. CDR3 size: 14 residues. In DNA, the CDR3 is TGTGCCAGCAGTTTAGGCGGTGGTGGCTATGGCTACACCTTC. It yields the protein CASSLGGGGYGYTF.

In this sample, this clonotype is medium-sized (0.01 to 0.1%). At one end the junction does not follow the germline gene, possibly because of a read error. The chain joins TRBV12-3 or TRBV12-4 to TRBJ1-2, with D possibly being TRBD1 (5 bases). This CDR3 is 16 amino acids long. This CDR3 is CASGFQGSSLFYGYTF. Here the CDR3 DNA reads TGTGCCAGCGGTTTCCAGGGTTCAAGCCTCTTCTATGGCTACACCTTC.

Sample share makes this clonotype large. The chain employs TRBV12-3 or TRBV12-4 and TRBJ1-2; D is uncertain. The CDR3 totals 14 residues. Between the trimmed V and J ends, which lost 2 bases and 0 bases, there was a span of 7 bases. In DNA form, the CDR3 reads TGTGCCAGCAGTTTAAGTGGGCCTAACTATGGCTACACCTTC. As protein: CASSLSGPNYGYTF.

This clonotype rates as large (0.1 to 1%). The genes are TRBV12-3 or TRBV12-4 and TRBJ1-2, with D possibly TRBD1 on 5 matching bases. The CDR3 extends over 13 amino acids. V was clipped by 6 bases and J by 2 bases, with 10 bases between them. CDR3 DNA: TGTGCCAGCAGAGGCCGACAGAACTATGGCTACACCTTC. Translated, it gives CASRGRQNYGYTF.

This clonotype counts as large. The chain combines TRBV12-3 or TRBV12-4 with TRBJ1-2; 9 bases are shared with TRBD1. V trimming: 7 bases; J trimming: 4 bases; junction bases outside the gene matches: 4. The CDR3 sequence is 13 residues long. The CDR3 DNA reads TGTGCCAGCATGCTGGGACAGGGCTATGGCTACACCTTC. This sequence encodes CASMLGQGYGYTF.

This clonotype is hyperexpanded (1% or more). The chain uses TRBV12-3 or TRBV12-4 and TRBJ1-2, with TRBD1 identical over 7 bases. CDR3 length equals 13 residues. Unmatched junction bases numbered 4, after V lost 5 bases and J lost 4 bases. CDR3 DNA: TGTGCCAGCAGTCCCGGGACAGCCTATGGCTACACCTTC. This translates into CASSPGTAYGYTF.

This clonotype counts as large. V gene TRBV12-3 or TRBV12-4 combines with J gene TRBJ1-2; no reliable D call. The CDR3 spans 11 residues. Trimming took 6 bases from V and 8 from J, leaving 10 bases between them. Written as DNA, the CDR3 is TGTGCCAGCAGCCAAGGCTACGGCTACACCTTC. This sequence encodes CASSQGYGYTF.

This clonotype is labeled medium-sized (0.01 to 0.1%). V is TRBV12-3 or TRBV12-4 and J is TRBJ1-2, with D unclear. This CDR3 is 13 amino acids long. Trimming shortened V by 1 base and J by 3 bases, and 6 bases separated the two germline ends. CDR3 sequence: CASSLVPDYGYTF. CDR3 sequence (DNA): TGTGCCAGCAGTTTAGTACCAGACTATGGCTACACCTTC.

This clonotype ranks as medium-sized. The chain employs TRBV12-3 or TRBV12-4 and TRBJ1-2; D is unclear. Trimming took off 4 bases at V and 8 bases at J, with 14 bases between the two ends. The CDR3 contains 13 residues. CDR3 loop: CASSSGLLRGYTF. The CDR3 DNA is TGTGCCAGCAGTTCAGGACTCCTCAGGGGCTACACCTTC.

This clonotype qualifies as large. The chain combines TRBV12-3 or TRBV12-4 with TRBJ1-2; D uncertain. Trimming cost V 1 base and J 1 base, with 4 bases left between them. The CDR3 spans 13 residues. The CDR3 sequence is CASSLGVNYGYTF. For the CDR3, the DNA is TGTGCCAGCAGTTTAGGAGTTAACTATGGCTACACCTTC.

Relative to its sample, this clonotype is medium-sized. V and J are TRBV12-3 or TRBV12-4 and TRBJ1-2; 9 nucleotides agree with TRBD1. CDR3 length: 15 amino acids. Losses at the gene ends were 5 bases for V and 4 bases for J; bases not matched to a gene: 8. The CDR3 DNA sequence: TGTGCCAGCAGTCCCAGCGGACAGGGGTCCTATGGCTACACCTTC. Protein product: CASSPSGQGSYGYTF.

By its share, this clonotype is large (0.1 to 1%). This chain uses TRBV12-3 or TRBV12-4 with TRBJ1-2, with D possibly being TRBD1 (5 bases). The CDR3 runs 13 residues. V was shortened by 3 bases and J by 5 bases, with 10 bases between the two germline ends. For the CDR3, the DNA is TGTGCCAGCAGTTTGCAGGGCGATTATGGCTACACCTTC. Its translation: CASSLQGDYGYTF.

This clonotype is medium-sized within its sample. V usage is TRBV12-3 or TRBV12-4 and J usage is TRBJ1-2; D ambiguous. Trimming took 1 base from V and 8 from J, leaving 8 bases between them. The CDR3 has 12 residues. The CDR3 spells CASSLEGLGYTF. As DNA, the CDR3 is TGTGCCAGCAGTTTAGAAGGGTTGGGCTACACCTTC.

In its sample, this clonotype is medium-sized. The chain carries TRBV12-3 or TRBV12-4 and TRBJ1-2; D unclear. The V end lost 10 bases, the J end lost 5 bases, and 17 bases lay between the germline ends. The CDR3 is 13 amino acids. The CDR3 nucleotides read TGTGCCATTGATTTCCGGGTTAAGTATGGCTACACCTTC. Encoded protein: CAIDFRVKYGYTF.